The entry that follows covers one T cell receptor (beta chain) sequence. Antigen unknown. Its ends do not fully match the called genes, so a read error is possible. Researchers ran the PCR with 60 Vbeta and 13 Jbeta primers. Method: immunoSEQ multiplex PCR; TCRdb's copy keeps in-frame clones and lacks some. The data show 40,000 or so clones, with around 74% seen just once and approximately 6% held by the top ten. The germline V gene encodes CDR1 LGHNA and CDR2 YNFKEQ. The CDR3 runs 13 residues. This sample is drawn from a study of cytomegalovirus exposure and HLA in healthy donors. Study results and limitations: Later analysis placed DRB1 highest and HLA-C lowest in TCR association rates, which differed by HLA locus.

The rearrangement joins TRBV4-2 to TRBJ2-4; 8 bases align to TRBD1. The specimen was PBMCs. This TCR was recovered from a man aged 25-45 years in good health and CMV-seronegative. The CDR3 coding sequence is TGTGCCAGCAGTCAAGGACAGGGCAACATTCAGTACTTC. The encoded protein is CASSQGQGNIQYF.